This T cell receptor (beta chain) was recorded in a study of siplizumab effects on memory and regulatory T cells (dated by TCRdb to about 2019). Regarding the complete study: The study examined how the anti-CD2 antibody siplizumab affects alloreactive T-cell subsets in allogeneic mixed lymphocyte reactions built from human PBMCs. General study outcomes and caveats: Whether proliferating Tregs from siplizumab cultures were suppressive was not functionally confirmed. Siplizumab significantly lowered the cumulative frequency of alloreactive sequences that could be traced to unstimulated CD4+ memory T cells. Greater diversity appeared to be present in unstimulated naive T cells than in memory T cells, and a substantial contribution to the alloresponse seemed to be made by naive cells. A naive or memory phenotype could not be assigned to roughly 75-95% of proliferating CD4+ or CD8+ clones. Of the alloreactive CD4+ clones that could be mapped, the Treg-derived share averaged almost 70% with siplizumab compared with approximately 30% in control reactions. Because sequences below about 10^-5 frequency were poorly captured, only a minor fraction of alloreactive clones could be mapped to unstimulated subsets.

Sorted unstimulated T cells, along with proliferating T cells recovered from mixed lymphocyte reactions, underwent TCRbeta CDR3 sequencing. Fresh whole blood from approximately 11 HLA-typed healthy donors served as the source for isolating PBMCs. To map where alloreactive clones came from, CD4+ regulatory T cells in the unstimulated state were FACS-sorted. The library was made by the immunoSEQ multiplex PCR assay. Approximately 100,000 TCR templates per sample were assayed on the deep sequencing platform. Genomic DNA extracted from sorted T cells was used for TCRbeta CDR3 sequencing. On the study's bioinformatics: The R programming language was used for the clonal analysis of the TCRbeta CDR3 data. Alloreactive CD4+ and CD8+ clones were identified by comparing unstimulated samples to CFSE-low samples taken after the reaction. Regulatory or non-regulatory origin was assigned to alloreactive CD4+ clones by matching of sequences to sorted unstimulated Treg and non-Treg repertoires. Here the immuneACCESS table is served through TCRdb, limited to in-frame sequences with V and J called. Missing clones are a known gap in these copies; in checked studies unresolved V genes cover under half, and the rest lacks a known reason. V and J calls and clone size are copied from that table; D and trimming were computed from the DNA. The sample has about 82,000 clones on record, 80% to 90% of them singletons. The ten largest clones add up to about 1.4% of the sample.

Of note for this clone: Its antigen remains unidentified. There are no base qualities to consult, and no much larger clone falls within one base.

V is reduced by 3 bases and J by 0 bases, leaving a spacing of 9 bases between them. From cysteine to phenylalanine, the CDR3 is 14 amino acids long. The read is trimmed to its CDR3 DNA, 42 bases read in frame from base 1. CDR1 and CDR2 were assigned from the germline V gene as SGHVS and FNYEAQ. Sequenced material: Tregs sorted from blood. The chain was built from TRBV7-6 and TRBJ2-7, with the D assignment possibly TRBD1 or TRBD2, given 5 matching bases for each. The clonotype originates from a human donor in good health. For the CDR3, the sequence is CASSLAGSSYEQYF. The nucleotide sequence is TGTGCCAGCAGCTTGGCAGGGAGCTCCTACGAGCAGTACTTC.